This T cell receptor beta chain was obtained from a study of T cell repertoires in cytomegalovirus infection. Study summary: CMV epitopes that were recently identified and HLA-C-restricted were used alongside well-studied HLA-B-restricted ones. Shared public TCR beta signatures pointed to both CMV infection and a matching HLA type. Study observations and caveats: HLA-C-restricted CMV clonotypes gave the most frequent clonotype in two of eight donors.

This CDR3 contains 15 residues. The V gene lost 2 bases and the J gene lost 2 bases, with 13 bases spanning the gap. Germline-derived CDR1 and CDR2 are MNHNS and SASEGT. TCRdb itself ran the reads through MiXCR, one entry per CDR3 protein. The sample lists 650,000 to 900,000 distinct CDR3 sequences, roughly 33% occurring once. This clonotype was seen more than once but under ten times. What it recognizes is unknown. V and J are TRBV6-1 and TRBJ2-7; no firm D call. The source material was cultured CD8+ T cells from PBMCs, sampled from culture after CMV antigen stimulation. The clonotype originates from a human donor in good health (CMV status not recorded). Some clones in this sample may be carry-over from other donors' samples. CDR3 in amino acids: CASSEMGRATYEQYF. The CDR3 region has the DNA TGTGCCAGCAGTGAAATGGGCAGAGCCACCTACGAGCAGTACTTC.